The clone carrying this T cell receptor (beta chain) was detected only a few times. Antigen unknown. TCRdb processed the reads anew with MiXCR; each CDR3 protein has one entry. The data show around 630,000 distinct CDR3 sequences, approximately 25% seen once. This sample was included in a study of T cell repertoires in cytomegalovirus infection. Looking at the study overall: Indications of both CMV infection and matching HLA type were provided by public TCR beta signatures. Study-level results: The ex vivo response was dominated by HLA-C-restricted CMV-specific TCR beta clonotypes. Based on cumulative public TCR beta family frequency, carriers of CMV plus the relevant HLA were identified.

The V gene lost 4 bases and the J gene lost 7 bases, with 17 bases spanning the gap. Per germline, CDR1 DFQATT and CDR2 SNEGSKA (reference sequence). The CDR3 covers 14 residues. The TCR originated in a human donor in good health (CMV status not recorded). Some clones in this sample may be carry-over from other donors' samples. The chain links TRBV20-1 to TRBJ1-5, with D possibly being TRBD1 (6 bases). Specimen: CD8+ T cells from PBMCs. The CDR3 sequence is CSATLREGGQPQHF. The CDR3 DNA sequence: TGCAGTGCTACTCTCCGGGAGGGGGGCCAGCCCCAGCATTTT.